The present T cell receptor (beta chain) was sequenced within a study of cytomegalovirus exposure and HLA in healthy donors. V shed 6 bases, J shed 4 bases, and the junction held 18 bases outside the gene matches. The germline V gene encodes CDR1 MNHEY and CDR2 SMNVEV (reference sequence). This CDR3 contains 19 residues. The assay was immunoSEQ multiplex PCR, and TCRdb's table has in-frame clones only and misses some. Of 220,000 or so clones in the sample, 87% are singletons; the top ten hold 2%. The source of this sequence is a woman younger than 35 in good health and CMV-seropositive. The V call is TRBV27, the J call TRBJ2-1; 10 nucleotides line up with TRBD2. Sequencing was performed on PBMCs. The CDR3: CASRPPLAGAISSYNEQFF. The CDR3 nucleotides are TGTGCCAGCAGGCCTCCCCTAGCGGGAGCTATCTCGAGTTACAATGAGCAGTTCTTC.